This TCR beta chain was sequenced in a study of response to subunit inactivated influenza vaccine. CDR1 is DFQATT, CDR2 SNEGSKA, per germline (reference sequence). CDR3 length: 13 amino acids. Trimming left V 1 base short and J 2 bases short, with 8 bases between. TCRdb itself ran the RT-PCR reads through MiXCR, one entry per CDR3 protein. The table records approximately 530,000 distinct CDR3 sequences, about 7.6% of them present only once. Comment on this clonotype: Its antigen is unidentified.

The study, taken as a whole, reports: Authors suggested that a seasonal influenza vaccination recruits few new T cells each time.

This sequence was found in a man aged 50 to 69 who received an inactivated influenza vaccine. Material: PBMCs from blood, obtained around 25 months after vaccination. The gene calls are TRBV20-1 and TRBJ1-2, with D possibly matching TRBD1 (5 bases). In nucleotides, the CDR3 is TGCAGTGCTAGAGTTTACAGGAACTATGGCTACACCTTC. Its translation: CSARVYRNYGYTF.